Listed below are T cell receptor beta chains from one sample, sequenced in a study of blood T cell repertoires in COVID-19. TCRdb's table, derived via immunoSEQ multiplex PCR, lists solely in-frame clones and lacks some. Found here are about 120,000 clones, approximately 90% of them singletons; the top ten hold around 30%. Sequencing was performed on peripheral blood. These receptors came from a man in his 70s with active or convalescent COVID-19. Both conserved end residues are part of each CDR3. A D gene is named only where the DNA matches it firmly. Only part of the rows carry a size: once, few, many, or a class if the clone is expanded.

j_gene: TRBJ1-1
d_gene: -
v_gene: TRBV27
abundance: -
CDR3aa: CASSLGGWERKGEAFF
CDR3nt: TGTGCCAGCAGTTTGGGGGGGTGGGAGAGAAAAGGTGAAGCTTTCTTT

j_gene: TRBJ1-5
d_gene: TRBD1
v_gene: TRBV5-1
abundance: -
CDR3aa: CASSPETGNQPQHF
CDR3nt: TGCGCCAGCAGCCCTGAGACAGGGAATCAGCCCCAGCATTTT

j_gene: TRBJ1-6
d_gene: TRBD1
v_gene: TRBV28
abundance: -
CDR3aa: CASNDVKGGLNSPLHF
CDR3nt: TGTGCCAGCAACGATGTAAAAGGGGGCTTGAATTCACCCCTCCACTTT

j_gene: TRBJ2-1
d_gene: -
v_gene: TRBV2
abundance: -
CDR3aa: CASSEGVLRQFF
CDR3nt: TGTGCCAGCAGCGAGGGGGTCCTGCGGCAGTTCTTC

j_gene: TRBJ1-2
d_gene: -
v_gene: TRBV7-9
abundance: once
CDR3aa: CASSFLEAGSPYGYTF
CDR3nt: TGTGCCAGCAGCTTCCTCGAGGCAGGGTCACCCTATGGCTACACCTTC

j_gene: TRBJ2-7
d_gene: TRBD1
v_gene: TRBV19
abundance: -
CDR3aa: CASSERQGFDEQYF
CDR3nt: TGTGCCAGTAGTGAGCGACAGGGTTTCGACGAGCAGTACTTC

j_gene: TRBJ2-7
d_gene: TRBD1
v_gene: TRBV7-2
abundance: once
CDR3aa: CASSWTGGQYEQYF
CDR3nt: TGTGCCAGCAGCTGGACAGGGGGCCAATACGAGCAGTACTTC

j_gene: TRBJ2-3
d_gene: -
v_gene: TRBV30
abundance: -
CDR3aa: CAWSAQTETQYF
CDR3nt: TGTGCCTGGAGTGCCCAGACAGAAACGCAGTATTTT

j_gene: TRBJ2-1
d_gene: TRBD2
v_gene: TRBV9
abundance: -
CDR3aa: CASSPGLAGGRNEQFF
CDR3nt: TGTGCCAGCAGCCCTGGACTAGCGGGAGGTCGCAATGAGCAGTTCTTC

j_gene: TRBJ2-1
d_gene: TRBD2
v_gene: TRBV2
abundance: -
CDR3aa: CASKRGLAGGDEQFF
CDR3nt: TGTGCCAGCAAGCGGGGGCTAGCAGGCGGGGATGAGCAGTTCTTC

j_gene: TRBJ1-3
d_gene: TRBD1
v_gene: TRBV27
abundance: -
CDR3aa: CASSLTGDLGNTIYF
CDR3nt: TGTGCCAGCAGTTTAACAGGGGATTTAGGAAACACCATATATTTT

j_gene: TRBJ2-1
d_gene: -
v_gene: TRBV5-1
abundance: -
CDR3aa: CASSWGGTYRNEQFF
CDR3nt: TGCGCCAGCAGCTGGGGAGGTACATACCGCAATGAGCAGTTCTTC

j_gene: TRBJ1-1
d_gene: TRBD1
v_gene: TRBV27
abundance: -
CDR3aa: CASSLGRTGWTEAFF
CDR3nt: TGTGCCAGCAGTTTAGGGAGGACAGGGTGGACTGAAGCTTTCTTT

j_gene: TRBJ2-1
d_gene: -
v_gene: TRBV19
abundance: -
CDR3aa: CASRLGSLIIDEQFF
CDR3nt: TGTGCCAGTCGGCTCGGGAGTTTGATAATAGATGAGCAGTTCTTC

j_gene: TRBJ1-1
d_gene: -
v_gene: TRBV28
abundance: -
CDR3aa: CASSLSATGTRDAFF
CDR3nt: TGTGCCAGCAGTTTATCGGCCACAGGGACGAGGGATGCTTTCTTT

j_gene: TRBJ2-5
d_gene: TRBD2
v_gene: TRBV7-2
abundance: -
CDR3aa: CASSLTPRLAGGETQYF
CDR3nt: TGTGCCAGCAGCTTAACCCCCCGACTAGCGGGAGGCGAGACCCAGTACTTC

j_gene: TRBJ1-2
d_gene: TRBD1
v_gene: TRBV5-5
abundance: -
CDR3aa: CASSPGTGGYTF
CDR3nt: TGTGCCAGCAGCCCCGGGACAGGAGGCTACACCTTC